Listed here are 4 T cell receptor beta chains from one sample, sequenced in a study of CD8 T cells in ankylosing spondylitis. MiXCR, applied by TCRdb to the 5' RACE reads, yields one record per CDR3 protein. Among 200,000 to 250,000 distinct CDR3 sequences listed, around a quarter were seen once. Sequencing was done on a sample of blood, either unsorted or a sorted T cell fraction (not recorded which). The receptors derive from a male donor with ankylosing spondylitis or in good health (not recorded which).

The chain recombines TRBV18 with TRBJ1-1; weak D call: TRBD1 (6 bases). The CDR3 contains 14 residues. Trimming left V 1 base short and J 3 bases short, with 9 bases between. The germline V gene encodes CDR1 KGHSH and CDR2 LQKENI. CDR3 residues: CASSPRRGHTEAFF. The CDR3, as DNA: TGTGCCAGCTCACCACGGCGGGGGCACACTGAAGCTTTCTTT.

The V call is TRBV12-3 or TRBV12-4, the J call TRBJ1-5, with unresolved D. V was pared by 7 bases and J by 6 bases, with 10 bases between. The CDR3 extends over 12 amino acids. The CDR3 is CASKRGGQPQHF. CDR3 coding DNA: TGTGCCAGCAAGCGCGGAGGTCAGCCCCAGCATTTT.

This clonotype was picked up a small number of times. The V and J genes are TRBV12-2 and TRBJ2-1; TRBD2 is the table's D call and was not checked against the DNA. TRBV12-2 is annotated as a pseudogene. The length of the CDR3 is 16 residues. The CDR3 region is CASRTPSGNIYNEQFF. As DNA, the CDR3 is TGTGCAAGTCGCACCCCCAGCGGGAACATCTACAATGAGCAGTTCTTC.

This clonotype came up many times. This rearrangement joins TRBV20-1 to TRBJ2-4; 11 nucleotides align to TRBD1. The CDR3 covers 15 residues. In germline, CDR1 is DFQATT, CDR2 SNEGSKA (reference sequence). J gave up 5 bases and V 3 bases, and 6 bases lay outside the gene matches. CDR3 bases: TGCAGTGCTAGGTTTGCGGGACAGGGGGAAAACATTCAGTACTTC. Encoded protein: CSARFAGQGENIQYF.